A selection of T cell receptor beta chains follows, all from one sample in a study of blood T cell repertoires in COVID-19. Clones were read by immunoSEQ multiplex PCR, and TCRdb kept only the in-frame ones, dropping some. The sample gives under 150,000 clones, about nine tenths of which show up once; around a quarter is in the top ten. Sequencing was done on a sample of peripheral blood. These receptors were obtained from a human donor in a cohort sampled during active COVID-19. Each CDR3 is given with its conserved first and last residue. The order of the fields is D gene, clone size, V gene, J gene, CDR3 protein, CDR3 DNA. D genes are given only for firm matches. Clone sizes are given selectively: once, few, many, or a class where the clone is expanded.

>NA|NA|TRBV2|TRBJ1-1
CASRRQPYTEAFF
TGTGCCAGCAGGAGACAGCCTTACACTGAAGCTTTCTTT
>NA|NA|TRBV6-5|TRBJ1-2
CASSLDRWEGYTF
TGTGCCAGCAGTCTGGACAGATGGGAAGGCTACACCTTC
>TRBD1|few|TRBV19|TRBJ2-7
CASSIGTGGDEQYF
TGTGCCAGTAGTATAGGGACAGGGGGCGACGAGCAGTACTTC
>TRBD2|NA|TRBV7-9|TRBJ2-1
CASSLGVAGARNEQFF
TGTGCCAGCAGCTTAGGGGTAGCGGGGGCTCGGAATGAGCAGTTCTTC
>NA|once|TRBV5-6|TRBJ2-7
CASSLGLASYEQYF
TGTGCCAGCAGCTTGGGTCTAGCATCCTACGAGCAGTACTTC
>TRBD1|NA|TRBV27|TRBJ1-2
CASSEDRVLGGYTF
TGTGCCAGCAGCGAAGACAGGGTCCTTGGTGGCTACACCTTC
>NA|few|TRBV9|TRBJ2-7
CASSVEAGNFYEQYF
TGTGCCAGCAGCGTAGAAGCAGGTAATTTCTACGAGCAGTACTTC
>NA|NA|TRBV11-2|TRBJ1-4
CASSLGVGVRAREKLFF
TGTGCCAGCAGCTTAGGGGTCGGGGTGAGGGCACGGGAAAAACTGTTTTTT
>TRBD1|NA|TRBV6-1|TRBJ1-1
CASSESRDRDTEAFF
TGTGCCAGCAGTGAATCAAGGGACAGGGACACTGAAGCTTTCTTT
>NA|NA|TRBV18|TRBJ2-3
CASSSLSGSTDTQYF
TGTGCCAGCTCGTCCTTGAGCGGCAGCACAGATACGCAGTATTTT
>TRBD1|NA|TRBV13|TRBJ2-7
CASSLGQGAYEQYF
TGTGCCAGCAGCCTCGGACAGGGGGCCTACGAGCAGTACTTC
>NA|NA|TRBV5-1|TRBJ2-3
CASSLGLDPDTQYF
TGCGCCAGCAGCTTGGGTCTAGATCCAGATACGCAGTATTTT
>TRBD1|NA|TRBV7-6|TRBJ2-7
CASSLTGQGIYSYEQYF
TGTGCCAGCAGCTTAACGGGACAGGGAATCTACTCCTACGAGCAGTACTTC
>NA|few|TRBV4-2|TRBJ2-5
CASSRLGVQETQYF
TGTGCCAGCAGCCGCCTGGGAGTCCAAGAGACCCAGTACTTC
>TRBD1|NA|TRBV4-2|TRBJ1-3
CASSDRDRDSGNTIYF
TGTGCCAGCAGCGACCGGGACAGGGACTCTGGAAACACCATATATTTT
>NA|NA|TRBV10-1|TRBJ2-1
CASSGYLEMGGDEQFF
TGCGCCAGCAGTGGATACCTAGAGATGGGAGGAGATGAGCAGTTCTTC
>TRBD1|NA|TRBV18|TRBJ2-7
CASSTKTGGYEQYF
TGTGCCAGCTCAACAAAGACAGGGGGCTACGAGCAGTACTTC
>NA|few|TRBV10-1|TRBJ2-7
CASSDRGAYEQYF
TGCGCCAGCAGTGACAGGGGAGCCTACGAGCAGTACTTC
>TRBD1|NA|TRBV2|TRBJ2-5
CASSLTGSQETQYF
TGTGCCAGCAGCCTGACAGGGTCCCAAGAGACCCAGTACTTC
>NA|NA|TRBV21-1|TRBJ1-1
CASSARGVNTEAFF
TGTGCCAGCAGCGCTCGGGGTGTAAACACTGAAGCTTTCTTT
>TRBD1|NA|TRBV2|TRBJ1-6
CASSARTGGNSPLHF
TGTGCCAGCAGTGCCCGTACAGGGGGTAATTCACCCCTCCACTTT
>TRBD1|once|TRBV5-1|TRBJ1-6
CASSLSGQGRSPLHF
TGCGCCAGCAGCTTGTCGGGACAGGGTCGTTCACCCCTCCACTTT
>NA|NA|TRBV5-3|TRBJ2-5
CARSLAALGQSQETQYF
TGTGCCAGAAGCTTGGCCGCCCTTGGCCAGTCCCAAGAGACCCAGTACTTC
>NA|NA|TRBV12-5|TRBJ1-1
CASGSGLGGPSMNTEAFF
TGTGCTAGTGGTTCGGGTTTAGGGGGTCCTTCTATGAACACTGAAGCTTTCTTT
>NA|NA|TRBV10-3|TRBJ2-7
CATRDSLDHEQYF
TGTGCCACCCGGGACTCTCTGGATCACGAGCAGTACTTC
>TRBD2|NA|TRBV10-3|TRBJ2-2
CAISGPTSGAANTGELFF
TGTGCCATCAGTGGACCGACTAGCGGTGCCGCGAACACCGGGGAGCTGTTTTTT
>NA|NA|TRBV18|TRBJ2-3
CASSPLPGPTDTQYF
TGTGCCAGCTCACCACTGCCTGGCCCCACAGATACGCAGTATTTT
>TRBD2|NA|TRBV7-2|TRBJ2-4
CASSLGRGGALNIQYF
TGTGCCAGCAGCTTAGGACGCGGGGGGGCCTTAAACATTCAGTACTTC
>TRBD1|once|TRBV2|TRBJ2-1
CASQGDMIYNEQFF
TGTGCCAGCCAGGGGGACATGATCTACAATGAGCAGTTCTTC
>TRBD2|once|TRBV27|TRBJ2-5
CASRTRGLQETQYF
TGTGCCAGCCGGACTAGAGGGCTCCAAGAGACCCAGTACTTC
>TRBD2|NA|TRBV7-7|TRBJ2-5
CASSPLAGGSRTQYF
TGTGCCAGCAGCCCGCTAGCGGGGGGGTCTCGGACCCAGTACTTC
>NA|NA|TRBV3-1/TRBV3-2|TRBJ2-4
CASSQDRRTLLAKNIQYF
TGTGCCAGCAGCCAAGATCGGAGAACTTTACTAGCCAAAAACATTCAGTACTTC
>TRBD1|few|TRBV5-1|TRBJ2-2
CASRGGPNTGELFF
TGCGCCAGCAGAGGGGGCCCGAACACCGGGGAGCTGTTTTTT
>TRBD1|NA|TRBV7-3|TRBJ2-6
CASSIQGAGANVLTF
TGTGCCAGCTCTATACAGGGGGCTGGGGCCAACGTCCTGACTTTC
>NA|NA|TRBV15|TRBJ2-2
CATSRGASNTGELFF
TGTGCCACCAGCAGGGGGGCCTCGAACACCGGGGAGCTGTTTTTT
>TRBD1|NA|TRBV3-1/TRBV3-2|TRBJ1-1
CASSYGGGLEAFF
TGTGCCAGCAGCTACGGAGGGGGCCTTGAAGCTTTCTTT
>TRBD1|NA|TRBV4-2|TRBJ1-4
CASLPTGTGATNEKLFF
TGTGCCAGCTTACCCACGGGGACAGGAGCAACTAATGAAAAACTGTTTTTT
>NA|NA|TRBV7-9|TRBJ2-7
CASSPSRGVAYEQYF
TGTGCCAGCAGCCCATCACGCGGGGTGGCCTACGAGCAGTACTTC
>TRBD1|NA|TRBV29-1|TRBJ2-4
CSVERQGTLAKNIQYF
TGCAGCGTTGAGAGACAGGGGACTCTAGCCAAAAACATTCAGTACTTC
>TRBD2|NA|TRBV7-8|TRBJ2-2
CASRREGYTGELFF
TGTGCCAGTCGAAGGGAGGGATACACCGGGGAGCTGTTTTTT
>TRBD2|NA|TRBV3-1/TRBV3-2|TRBJ2-5
CASSQGLAGGETQYF
TGTGCCAGCAGCCAAGGGCTAGCGGGGGGAGAGACCCAGTACTTC
>TRBD1|NA|TRBV11-2|TRBJ1-1
CASSLVTGGRAFF
TGTGCCAGCAGCTTAGTCACAGGGGGGCGGGCTTTCTTT
>TRBD2|NA|TRBV5-4|TRBJ2-3
CASSLAGGGRGDTQYF
TGTGCCAGCAGCTTGGCCGGGGGGGGACGGGGAGATACGCAGTATTTT